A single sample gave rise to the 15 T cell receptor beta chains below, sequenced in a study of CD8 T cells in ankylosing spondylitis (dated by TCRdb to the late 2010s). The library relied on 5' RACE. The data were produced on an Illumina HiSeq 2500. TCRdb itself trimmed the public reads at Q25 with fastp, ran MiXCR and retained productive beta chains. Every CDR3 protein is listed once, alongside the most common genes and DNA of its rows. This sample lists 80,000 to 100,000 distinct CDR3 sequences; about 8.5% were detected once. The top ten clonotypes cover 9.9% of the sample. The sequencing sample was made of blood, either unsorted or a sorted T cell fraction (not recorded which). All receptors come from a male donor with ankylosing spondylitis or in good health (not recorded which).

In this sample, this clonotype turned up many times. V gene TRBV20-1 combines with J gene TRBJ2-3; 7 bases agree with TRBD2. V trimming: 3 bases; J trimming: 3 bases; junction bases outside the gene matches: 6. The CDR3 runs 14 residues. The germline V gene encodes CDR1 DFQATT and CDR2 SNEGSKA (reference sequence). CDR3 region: CSASTAGRTDTQYF. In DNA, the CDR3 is TGCAGTGCTAGCACAGCGGGAAGAACAGATACGCAGTATTTT.

The CDR3 is CASSLGWSPSSYEQYF. DNA for the CDR3: TGTGCCAGCAGCTTAGGATGGAGTCCCAGCTCCTACGAGCAGTACTTC. The chain recombines TRBV7-9 with TRBJ2-7; D ambiguous. This CDR3 has 16 residues. CDR1 SEHNR and CDR2 FQNEAQ come from the germline V gene (reference sequence). V lost 1 base and J lost 0, with 13 bases in between. Full variable domain (missing parts from reference TRBV7-9 and TRBJ2-7): DTGVSQNPRHKITKRGQNVTFRCDPISEHNRLYWYRQTLGQGPEFLTYFQNEAQLEKSRLLSDRFSAERPKGSFSTLEIQRTEQGDSAMYLCASSLGWSPSSYEQYFGPGTRLTVT.

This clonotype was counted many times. The CDR3 region is CSARGPSGGYEQYF. The CDR3 DNA reads TGCAGTGCTAGAGGCCCTAGCGGGGGCTACGAGCAGTACTTC. The rearrangement links TRBV20-1 to TRBJ2-7; TRBD2 matches at 10 bases. The length of the CDR3 is 14 residues. The V gene's germline CDR1 is DFQATT and CDR2 SNEGSKA (reference sequence). Unmatched junction bases numbered 3, after V lost 1 base and J lost 3 bases.

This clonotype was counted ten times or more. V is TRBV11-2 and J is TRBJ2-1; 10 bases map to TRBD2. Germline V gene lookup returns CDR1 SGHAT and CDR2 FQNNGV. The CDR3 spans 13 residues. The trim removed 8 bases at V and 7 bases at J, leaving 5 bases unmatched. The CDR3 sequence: CASSRAGGNEQFF. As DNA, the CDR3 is TGTGCCAGCTCCAGAGCGGGAGGGAATGAGCAGTTCTTC.

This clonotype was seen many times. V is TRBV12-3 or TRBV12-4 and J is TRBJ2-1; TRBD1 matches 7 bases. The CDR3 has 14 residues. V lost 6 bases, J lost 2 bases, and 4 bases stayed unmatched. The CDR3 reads CASRPGQPYNEQFF. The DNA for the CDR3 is TGTGCCAGCAGACCGGGACAGCCCTACAATGAGCAGTTCTTC.

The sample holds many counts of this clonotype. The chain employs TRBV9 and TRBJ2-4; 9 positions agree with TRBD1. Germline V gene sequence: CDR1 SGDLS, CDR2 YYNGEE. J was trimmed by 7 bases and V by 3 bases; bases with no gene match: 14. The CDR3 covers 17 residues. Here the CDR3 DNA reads TGTGCCAGCAGCGCTGTAACGGCCGGGACAGGGTGGAACATTCAGTACTTC. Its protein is CASSAVTAGTGWNIQYF. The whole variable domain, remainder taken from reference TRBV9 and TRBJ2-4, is DSGVTQTPKHLITATGQRVTLRCSPRSGDLSVYWYQQSLDQGLQFLIQYYNGEERAKGNILERFSAQQFPDLHSELNLSSLELGDSALYFCASSAVTAGTGWNIQYFGAGTRLSVL.

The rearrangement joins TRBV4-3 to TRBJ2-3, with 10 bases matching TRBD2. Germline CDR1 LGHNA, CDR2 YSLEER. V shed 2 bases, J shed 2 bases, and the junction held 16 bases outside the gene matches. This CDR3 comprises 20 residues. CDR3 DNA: TGCGCCAGCAGCCAACGTCCAGCGGGAGGGTCGGAGGGATACACAGATACGCAGTATTTT. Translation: CASSQRPAGGSEGYTDTQYF.

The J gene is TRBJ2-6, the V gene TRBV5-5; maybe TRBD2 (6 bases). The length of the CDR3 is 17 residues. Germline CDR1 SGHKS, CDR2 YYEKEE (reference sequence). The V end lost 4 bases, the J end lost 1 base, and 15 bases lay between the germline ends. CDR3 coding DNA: TGTGCCAGCAGCATGGCCGGGACTTCATCTGGGGCCAACGTCCTGACTTTC. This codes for CASSMAGTSSGANVLTF.

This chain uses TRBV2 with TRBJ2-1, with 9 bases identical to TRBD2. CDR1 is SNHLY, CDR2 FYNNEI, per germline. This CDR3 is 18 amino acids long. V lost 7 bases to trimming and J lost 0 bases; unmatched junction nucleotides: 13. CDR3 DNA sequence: TGTGCCAGCACCGACGTGGGAGCGGGGGGAAGCTCCTACAATGAGCAGTTCTTC. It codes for CASTDVGAGGSSYNEQFF.

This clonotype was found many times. CDR3 nucleotides: TGCGCCAGCAGCTTGGTTGGCGGGATGCGGTCCTACGAGCAGTACTTC. It encodes CASSLVGGMRSYEQYF. The chain has TRBV5-1 and TRBJ2-7; D might be TRBD2 (6 bases). The germline gives CDR1 SGHRS, CDR2 YFSETQ. V gave up 0 bases and J gave up 1 base, with 14 bases separating them. The CDR3 is 16 amino acids. Combining the CDR3 with reference TRBV5-1 and TRBJ2-7 gives the whole variable domain KAGVTQTPRYLIKTRGQQVTLSCSPISGHRSVSWYQQTPGQGLQFLFEYFSETQRNKGNFPGRFSGRQFSNSRSEMNVSTLELGDSALYLCASSLVGGMRSYEQYFGPGTRLTVT.

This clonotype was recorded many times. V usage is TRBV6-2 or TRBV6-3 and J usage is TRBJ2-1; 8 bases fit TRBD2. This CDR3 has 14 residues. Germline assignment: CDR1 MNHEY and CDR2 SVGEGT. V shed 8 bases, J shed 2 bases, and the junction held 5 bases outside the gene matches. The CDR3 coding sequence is TGTGCCAGCTCCGGGACTAGGGCCTACAATGAGCAGTTCTTC. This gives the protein CASSGTRAYNEQFF.

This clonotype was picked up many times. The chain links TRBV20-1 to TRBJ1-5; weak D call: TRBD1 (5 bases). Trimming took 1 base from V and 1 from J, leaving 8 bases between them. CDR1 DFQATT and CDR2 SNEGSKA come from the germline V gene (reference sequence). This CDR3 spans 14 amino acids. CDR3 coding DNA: TGCAGTGCTAGAGTCGGGGGGAGCAATCAGCCCCAGCATTTT. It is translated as CSARVGGSNQPQHF.

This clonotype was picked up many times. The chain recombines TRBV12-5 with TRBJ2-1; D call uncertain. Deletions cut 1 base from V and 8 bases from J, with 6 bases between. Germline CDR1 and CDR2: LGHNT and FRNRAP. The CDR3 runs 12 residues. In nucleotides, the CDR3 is TGTGCTAGTGGTTTGGAGGGCCATGAGCAGTTCTTC. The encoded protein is CASGLEGHEQFF.

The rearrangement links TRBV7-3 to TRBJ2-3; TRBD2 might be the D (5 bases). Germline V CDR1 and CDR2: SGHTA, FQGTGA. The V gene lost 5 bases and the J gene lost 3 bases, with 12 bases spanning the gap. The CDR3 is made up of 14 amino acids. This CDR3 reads CASSHLLDTDTQYF. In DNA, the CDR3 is TGTGCCAGCAGCCACCTACTAGATACAGATACGCAGTATTTT.

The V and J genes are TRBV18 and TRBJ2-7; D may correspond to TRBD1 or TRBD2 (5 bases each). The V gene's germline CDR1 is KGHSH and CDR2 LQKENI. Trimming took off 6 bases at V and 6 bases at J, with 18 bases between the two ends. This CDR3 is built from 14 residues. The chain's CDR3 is CASSPGTALGEQYF. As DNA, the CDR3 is TGTGCCAGCTCGCCCGGGACGGCCTTAGGCGAGCAGTACTTC.